The 6 T cell receptor beta chains in this list originate from one sample, sequenced in a study of cytomegalovirus exposure and HLA in healthy donors. PCR was performed using 60 Vbeta and 13 Jbeta primers. Sequencing was performed with immunoSEQ multiplex PCR; in TCRdb, only in-frame clones are kept and a portion is missing. Of 150,000 or so clones in the sample, nearly 80% were seen once. Material: PBMCs. Receptors were obtained from a middle-aged man in good health and CMV-seropositive.

There are a few counts of this clone. CDR3 sequence: CASADRSYTNYEQFF. The DNA of the CDR3 is TGCGCCAGCGCTGACAGGTCGTACACAAATTATGAGCAGTTCTTC. The chain couples TRBV10-2 to TRBJ2-1; TRBD1 might be the D (6 bases). V lost 8 bases to trimming and J lost 8 bases, with 22 bases between them. The length of the CDR3 is 15 residues. CDR1 WSHSY and CDR2 SAAADI come from the germline V gene.

V is TRBV29-1 and J is TRBJ2-1; 11 positions match TRBD1. With 0 bases clipped from V and 5 bases from J, the junction kept 6 bases outside the gene matches. Per the germline V gene, CDR1 is SQVTM and CDR2 is ANQGSEA. This CDR3 comprises 16 residues. The CDR3 bases are TGCAGCGTTGAAGATAGGACAGGGGGCTTGGACAATGAGCAGTTCTTC. It translates to CSVEDRTGGLDNEQFF.

The gene calls are TRBV9 and TRBJ2-5; 10 nucleotides align to TRBD2. J gave up 5 bases and V 4 bases, and 11 bases lay outside the gene matches. The germline CDR1 and CDR2 sequences are SGDLS and YYNGEE. The CDR3 length is 16 residues. The CDR3 DNA follows: TGTGCCAGCAGCCCCTCGGGACTAGCGATCGAGGAGACCCAGTACTTC. Amino acid sequence: CASSPSGLAIEETQYF.

CDR3 amino acids: CAISEGTGGFQETQYF. The CDR3 DNA reads as TGTGCCATCAGTGAAGGGACAGGGGGGTTCCAAGAGACCCAGTACTTC. This chain uses TRBV10-3 with TRBJ2-5; 11 bases align to TRBD1. With V trimmed by 3 bases and J by 1 base, 4 bases remained unmatched. Germline lookup yields CDR1 ENHRY and CDR2 SYGVKD. This CDR3 has 16 amino acids.

The chain joins TRBV2 to TRBJ1-5; 7 bases map to TRBD1. Germline V gene lookup returns CDR1 SNHLY and CDR2 FYNNEI. Trimming took 3 bases from V and 7 from J; bases not matched to a gene: 0. This CDR3 contains 12 residues. This CDR3 is CASSDRGQPQHF. The CDR3 region has the DNA TGTGCCAGCAGTGACAGGGGGCAGCCCCAGCATTTT.

V and J are TRBV15 and TRBJ2-5; tentatively, D is TRBD1 (6 bases). The germline gives CDR1 LNHNV, CDR2 YYDKDF (reference sequence). CDR3 length equals 17 residues. V dropped 0 bases and J dropped 4 bases, with 18 bases sitting between them. The CDR3 coding sequence is TGTGCCACCAGCAGAGATTGGGTCCTACAGGGTTTAGAGACCCAGTACTTC. Protein product: CATSRDWVLQGLETQYF.